The source of this TCR beta chain is a study of T cells in tuberculosis. Germline assignment: CDR1 LNHDA and CDR2 SQIVND (reference sequence). The CDR3 runs 15 residues. V lost 8 bases, J lost 2 bases, and 16 bases lay in between. Assay used: immunoSEQ multiplex PCR; TCRdb lists only in-frame clones, some missing. This table holds approximately 30,000 clones, approximately 90% found once. Sequencing was carried out using PBMCs. This chain joins TRBV19 and TRBJ1-3; no definite D call. The receptor was derived from a donor between 10 and 35 years old with latent tuberculosis or without tuberculosis infection. CDR3 nucleotides: TGTGCCAGTGATGCCCGCCGGGGAACTGGAAACACCATATATTTT. Translated, it gives CASDARRGTGNTIYF.